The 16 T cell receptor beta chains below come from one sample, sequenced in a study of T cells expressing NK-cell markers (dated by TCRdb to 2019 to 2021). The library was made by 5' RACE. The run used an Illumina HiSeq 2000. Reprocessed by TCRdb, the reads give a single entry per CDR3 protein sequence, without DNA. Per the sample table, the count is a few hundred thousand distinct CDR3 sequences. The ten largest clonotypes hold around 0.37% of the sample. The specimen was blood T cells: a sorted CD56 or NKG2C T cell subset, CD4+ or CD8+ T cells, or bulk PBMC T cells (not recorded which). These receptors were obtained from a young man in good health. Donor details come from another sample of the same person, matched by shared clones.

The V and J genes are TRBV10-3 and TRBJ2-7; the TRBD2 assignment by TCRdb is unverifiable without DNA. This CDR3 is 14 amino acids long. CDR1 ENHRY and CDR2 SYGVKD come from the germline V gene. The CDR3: CAISVERSGYEQYF.

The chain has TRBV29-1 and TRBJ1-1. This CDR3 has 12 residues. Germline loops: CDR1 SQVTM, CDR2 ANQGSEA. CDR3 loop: CSVDRAGTEAFF.

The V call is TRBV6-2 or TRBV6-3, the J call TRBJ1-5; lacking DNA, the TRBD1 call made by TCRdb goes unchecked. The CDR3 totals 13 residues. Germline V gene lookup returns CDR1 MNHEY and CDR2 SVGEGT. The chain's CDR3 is CASSDRVPQPQHF.

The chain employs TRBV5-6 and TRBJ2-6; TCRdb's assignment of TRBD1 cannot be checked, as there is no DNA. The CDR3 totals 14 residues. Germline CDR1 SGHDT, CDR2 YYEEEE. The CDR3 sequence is CASSPTGGANVLTF.

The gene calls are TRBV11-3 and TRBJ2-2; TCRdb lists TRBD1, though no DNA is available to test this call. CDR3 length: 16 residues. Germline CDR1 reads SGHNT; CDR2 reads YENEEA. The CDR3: CASSPGSTQITGELFF.

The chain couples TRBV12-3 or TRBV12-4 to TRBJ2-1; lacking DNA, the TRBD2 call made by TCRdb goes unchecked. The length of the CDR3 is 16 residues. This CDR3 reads CASSLTSGRKYNEQFF.

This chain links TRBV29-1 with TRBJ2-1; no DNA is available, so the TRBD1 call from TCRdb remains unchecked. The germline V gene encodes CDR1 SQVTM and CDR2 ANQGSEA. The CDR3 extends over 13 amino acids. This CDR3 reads CSVLGTVHNEQFF.

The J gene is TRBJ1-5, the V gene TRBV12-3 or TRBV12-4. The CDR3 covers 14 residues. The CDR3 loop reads CASTSGTDNQPQHF.

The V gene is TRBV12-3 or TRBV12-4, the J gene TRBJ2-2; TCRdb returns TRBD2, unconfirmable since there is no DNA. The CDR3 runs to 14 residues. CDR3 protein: CASRPSGPTGELFF.

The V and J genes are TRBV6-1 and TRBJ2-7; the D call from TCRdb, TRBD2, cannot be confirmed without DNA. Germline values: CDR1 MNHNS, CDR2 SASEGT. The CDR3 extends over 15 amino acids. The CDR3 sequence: CASRELAAPTYEQYF.

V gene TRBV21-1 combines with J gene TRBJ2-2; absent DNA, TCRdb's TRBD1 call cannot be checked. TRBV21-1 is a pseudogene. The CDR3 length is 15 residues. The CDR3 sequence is CAVETGQKNTGELFF.

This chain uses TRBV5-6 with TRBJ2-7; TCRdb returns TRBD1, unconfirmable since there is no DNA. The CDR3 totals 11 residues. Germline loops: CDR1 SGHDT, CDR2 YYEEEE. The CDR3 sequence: CASRGLTEQYF.

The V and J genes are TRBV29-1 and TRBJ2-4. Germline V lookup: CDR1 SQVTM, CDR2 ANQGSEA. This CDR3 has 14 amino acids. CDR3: CSVGIRAAKNIQYF.

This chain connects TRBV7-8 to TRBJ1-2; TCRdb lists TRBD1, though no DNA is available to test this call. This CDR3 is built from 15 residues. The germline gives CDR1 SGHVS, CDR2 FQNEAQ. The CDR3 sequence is CASSLGQGLDYGYTF.

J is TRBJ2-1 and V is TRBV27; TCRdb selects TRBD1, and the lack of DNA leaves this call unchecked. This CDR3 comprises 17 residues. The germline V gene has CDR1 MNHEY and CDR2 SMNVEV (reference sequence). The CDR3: CASSSSTRGGSYNEQFF.

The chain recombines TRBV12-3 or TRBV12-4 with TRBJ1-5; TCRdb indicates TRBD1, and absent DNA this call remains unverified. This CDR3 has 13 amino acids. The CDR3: CASSRGGGQPQHF.